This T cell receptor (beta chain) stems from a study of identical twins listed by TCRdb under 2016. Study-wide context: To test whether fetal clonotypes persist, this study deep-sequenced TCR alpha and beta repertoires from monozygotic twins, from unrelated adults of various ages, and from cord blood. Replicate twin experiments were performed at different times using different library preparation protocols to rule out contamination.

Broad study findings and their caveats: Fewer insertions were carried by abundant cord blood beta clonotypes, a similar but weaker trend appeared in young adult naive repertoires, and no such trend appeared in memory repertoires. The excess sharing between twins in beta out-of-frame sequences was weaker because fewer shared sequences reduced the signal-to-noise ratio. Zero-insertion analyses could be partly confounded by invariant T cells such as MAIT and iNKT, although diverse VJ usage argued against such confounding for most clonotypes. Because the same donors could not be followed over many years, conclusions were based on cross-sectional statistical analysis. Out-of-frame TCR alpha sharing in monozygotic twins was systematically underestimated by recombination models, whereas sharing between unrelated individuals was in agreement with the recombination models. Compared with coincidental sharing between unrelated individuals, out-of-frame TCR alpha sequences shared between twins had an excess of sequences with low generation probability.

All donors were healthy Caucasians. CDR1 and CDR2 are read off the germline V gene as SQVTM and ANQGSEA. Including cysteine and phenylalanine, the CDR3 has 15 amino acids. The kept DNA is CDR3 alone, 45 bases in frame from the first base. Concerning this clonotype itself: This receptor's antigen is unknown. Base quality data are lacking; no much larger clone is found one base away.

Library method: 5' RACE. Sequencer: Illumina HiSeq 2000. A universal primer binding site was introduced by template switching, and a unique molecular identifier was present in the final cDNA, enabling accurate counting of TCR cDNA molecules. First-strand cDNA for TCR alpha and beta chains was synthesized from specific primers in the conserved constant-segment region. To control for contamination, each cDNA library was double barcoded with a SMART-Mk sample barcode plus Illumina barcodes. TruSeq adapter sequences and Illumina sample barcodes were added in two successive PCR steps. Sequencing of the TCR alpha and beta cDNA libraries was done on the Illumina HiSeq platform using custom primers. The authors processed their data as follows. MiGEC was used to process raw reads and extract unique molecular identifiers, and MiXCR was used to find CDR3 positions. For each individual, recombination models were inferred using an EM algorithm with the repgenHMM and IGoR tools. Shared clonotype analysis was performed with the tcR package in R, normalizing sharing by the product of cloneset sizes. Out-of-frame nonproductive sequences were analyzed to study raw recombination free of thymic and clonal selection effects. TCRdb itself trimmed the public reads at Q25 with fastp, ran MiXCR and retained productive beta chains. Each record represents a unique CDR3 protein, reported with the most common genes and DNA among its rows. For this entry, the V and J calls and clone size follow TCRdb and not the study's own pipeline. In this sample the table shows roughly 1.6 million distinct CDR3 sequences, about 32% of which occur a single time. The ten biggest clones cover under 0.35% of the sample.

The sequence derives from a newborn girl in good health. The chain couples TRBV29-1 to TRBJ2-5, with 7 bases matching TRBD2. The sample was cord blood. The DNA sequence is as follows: TGCAACGCTTTGGTGGCGGGGGAGTACCAAGAGACCCAGTACTTC. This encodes CNALVAGEYQETQYF.